This T cell receptor beta chain stems from a study of regulatory T cells in long-lasting Graves disease. General study results and limits: When disease was persistent, TRBV28, TRBJ1-2 and TRBJ2-5 were the favored segments. TCR diversity was lower in persistent Graves' patients (versus newly diagnosed ones).

Concerning this clonotype: The antigen is unknown.

CDR3 regions were amplified by Arm-PCR using iRepertoire HTBI primers to build TCR beta libraries. Each CDR3 protein gets one entry after TCRdb re-called the multiplex PCR reads with MiXCR. The sample lists hundreds of thousands of distinct CDR3 sequences, approximately 31% occurring once. This CDR3 has 15 amino acids. Per germline, CDR1 SGHDT and CDR2 YYEEEE. V lost 4 bases to trimming and J lost 3 bases, with 14 bases between them. Time point here: persistent/refractory GD, antithyroid drugs over 5 years with positive TRAb. RNA from PBMCs was the source of the TCR library. Approximately 9.6-milliliter peripheral blood samples went into EDTA tubes.

The specimen comprised peripheral blood mononuclear cells (PBMCs), sampled when the disease was refractory, from a patient treated with antithyroid drugs. This TCR came from a female donor with Graves disease. This chain joins TRBV5-6 and TRBJ2-1; possible D gene TRBD1, 6 bases. DNA for the CDR3: TGTGCCAGCAGCCAGGGACAACAACTCTACAATGAGCAGTTCTTC. This sequence encodes CASSQGQQLYNEQFF.